These 16 T cell receptor beta chains came from one sample sequenced in a study of blood T cell repertoires in COVID-19. Sequencing used immunoSEQ multiplex PCR; TCRdb keeps in-frame clones, though not all of them. This table has about 190,000 clones, about 81% appearing once. Material: PBMCs or T cells enriched from blood (not recorded which). These TCRs come from a woman in her 30s who had recovered from COVID-19.

The chain is built from TRBV10-2 and TRBJ2-3; D remains ambiguous. This CDR3 spans 13 amino acids. CDR1 and CDR2 (germline): WSHSY, SAAADI. Trimming removed 0 bases from V and 8 bases from J, with 9 bases in between. CDR3 DNA sequence: TGCGCCAGCAGTGAGTCTCGGTGGGCTACGCAGTATTTT. Translating gives CASSESRWATQYF.

J is TRBJ2-5 and V is TRBV7-2; possibly TRBD2 for D (6 bases). Germline assignment: CDR1 SGHTA and CDR2 FQGNSA. The CDR3 runs 14 residues. Trimming removed 5 bases at V and 1 base at J, with 11 bases between. This chain's CDR3 is CASSRTAGQETQYF. The CDR3 DNA reads as TGTGCCAGCAGCCGCACAGCGGGCCAAGAGACCCAGTACTTC.

The J gene is TRBJ1-3, the V gene TRBV9; tentatively, D is TRBD1 (6 bases). CDR3 length equals 16 residues. V was pared by 0 bases and J by 4 bases, with 14 bases between. Germline values: CDR1 SGDLS, CDR2 YYNGEE. The DNA for the CDR3 is TGTGCCAGCAGCGTAGCACAGGGCGGTCGAGGAAACACCATATATTTT. Its translation is CASSVAQGGRGNTIYF.

The rearrangement uses TRBV11-2 and TRBJ2-5; D call uncertain. This CDR3 contains 11 residues. Trimming pared 5 bases from V and 4 bases from J, leaving 5 bases between. Germline-derived CDR1 and CDR2 are SGHAT and FQNNGV. The CDR3 region is CASSLAETQYF. As DNA, the CDR3 is TGTGCCAGCAGCCTGGCAGAGACCCAGTACTTC.

The chain carries TRBV6-1 and TRBJ2-7, with a tentative D call TRBD2 (6 bases). V was cut by 3 bases and J by 1 base, with 13 bases left in between. CDR3 length equals 15 residues. Germline V CDR1 and CDR2: MNHNS, SASEGT. DNA of the CDR3: TGTGCCAGCAGTGACCGAACTAGCCAGTCCTACGAGCAGTACGTC. It specifies CASSDRTSQSYEQYV.

The chain is built from TRBV9 and TRBJ1-5; D gene unclear. The CDR3 totals 14 residues. Germline values: CDR1 SGDLS, CDR2 YYNGEE. V was clipped by 0 bases and J by 0 bases, with 4 bases between them. This CDR3 reads CASSVGVSNQPQHF. The CDR3 region has the DNA TGTGCCAGCAGCGTAGGAGTTAGCAATCAGCCCCAGCATTTT.

This chain uses TRBV18 with TRBJ1-5; D not resolved. CDR1 KGHSH and CDR2 LQKENI come from the germline V gene. The CDR3 loop spans 13 amino acids. V lost 3 bases and J lost 5, with 8 bases in between. DNA of the CDR3: TGTGCCAGCTCACCCGGGTTGGATCAGCCCCAGCATTTT. Encoded protein: CASSPGLDQPQHF.

In DNA form, the CDR3 reads TGTGCCAGCAGCTCGCGACAGGGCAATGAGCAGTTCTTC. Translated, it gives CASSSRQGNEQFF. The chain couples TRBV5-4 to TRBJ2-1; 7 positions match TRBD1. Germline V gives CDR1 SGHNT, CDR2 YYREEE (reference sequence). The CDR3 is 13 amino acids. J was trimmed by 6 bases and V by 3 bases; bases with no gene match: 3.

The genes are TRBV29-1 and TRBJ1-4; D is undetermined. V was shortened by 3 bases and J by 0 bases, with 11 bases between the two germline ends. The length of the CDR3 is 15 residues. Looked up from germline, CDR1 is SQVTM and CDR2 is ANQGSEA. CDR3 nucleotide sequence: TGCAGCGTTGAGGTAGCCGGGTCAACTAATGAAAAACTGTTTTTT. Translating it yields CSVEVAGSTNEKLFF. Complete variable domain (other parts from reference TRBV29-1 and TRBJ1-4): SAVISQKPSRDICQRGTSLTIQCQVDSQVTMMFWYRQQPGQSLTLIATANQGSEATYESGFVIDKFPISRPNLTFSTLTVSNMSPEDSSIYLCSVEVAGSTNEKLFFGSGTQLSVL.

The chain has TRBV18 and TRBJ2-3; 7 bases agree with TRBD2. Germline trimming cut 4 bases from V and 6 bases from J; bases unmatched to any gene: 7. Per the germline V gene, CDR1 is KGHSH and CDR2 is LQKENI. The CDR3 spans 14 residues. The CDR3 here is CASSHGLGADTQYF. CDR3 nucleotide sequence: TGTGCCAGCTCACACGGACTAGGTGCGGATACGCAGTATTTT. The full variable domain, with the rest looked up from reference TRBV18 and TRBJ2-3, is NAGVMQNPRHLVRRRGQEARLRCSPMKGHSHVYWYRQLPEEGLKFMVYLQKENIIDESGMPKERFSAEFPKEGPSILRIQQVVRGDSAAYFCASSHGLGADTQYFGPGTRLTVL.

The gene calls are TRBV11-2 and TRBJ1-2; weak D call: TRBD1 (6 bases). Germline V gives CDR1 SGHAT, CDR2 FQNNGV. V shed 6 bases and J shed 5 bases, with 13 bases lying between them. This CDR3 contains 13 residues. The DNA of the CDR3 is TGTGCCAGCAGACCTCAGGGGCCTTATGGCTACACCTTC. It encodes CASRPQGPYGYTF. Full variable domain (rest looked up from reference TRBV11-2 and TRBJ1-2): EAGVAQSPRYKIIEKRQSVAFWCNPISGHATLYWYQQILGQGPKLLIQFQNNGVVDDSQLPKDRFSAERLKGVDSTLKIQPAKLEDSAVYLCASRPQGPYGYTFGSGTRLTVV.

The chain uses TRBV5-1 and TRBJ1-1; the match to TRBD1 covers 9 bases. The V gene's germline CDR1 is SGHRS and CDR2 YFSETQ. J was trimmed by 0 bases and V by 4 bases; bases with no gene match: 4. The CDR3 loop spans 15 amino acids. This chain's CDR3 is CASSQQGAVNTEAFF. CDR3 DNA: TGCGCCAGCAGCCAACAGGGGGCAGTGAACACTGAAGCTTTCTTT.

This CDR3 reads CASSVARGTGGEQFF. The CDR3 DNA sequence: TGTGCCAGCAGCGTAGCGCGGGGGACCGGGGGTGAGCAGTTCTTC. The V gene is TRBV9, the J gene TRBJ2-1, with 7 bases that match TRBD2. CDR3 length: 15 residues. CDR1 SGDLS and CDR2 YYNGEE come from the germline V gene. The V gene end was trimmed by 0 bases and the J gene end by 9 bases; junction bases not matched to a gene: 9. The variable domain in full, completed from reference TRBV9 and TRBJ2-1, reads DSGVTQTPKHLITATGQRVTLRCSPRSGDLSVYWYQQSLDQGLQFLIQYYNGEERAKGNILERFSAQQFPDLHSELNLSSLELGDSALYFCASSVARGTGGEQFFGPGTRLTVL.

The V and J genes are TRBV3-1 (or the pseudogene TRBV3-2) and TRBJ1-5; perhaps TRBD1 as D (6 bases). V dropped 3 bases and J dropped 9 bases, with 12 bases sitting between them. The CDR3 is 13 amino acids. Per the germline V gene, CDR1 is LGHDT and CDR2 is YNNKEL (reference sequence). Here the CDR3 reads CASSHTGTPPQHF. In nucleotides, the CDR3 is TGTGCCAGCAGCCATACCGGGACACCGCCCCAGCATTTT.

The rearrangement links TRBV7-2 to TRBJ2-3; the match to TRBD2 covers 10 bases. V lost 4 bases, J lost 3 bases, and 10 bases stayed unmatched. There are 17 residues in the CDR3. Looked up from germline, CDR1 is SGHTA and CDR2 is FQGNSA. In nucleotides, the CDR3 is TGTGCCAGCAGCTCCTACCCTAGCGGGGGATCAACAGATACGCAGTATTTT. This encodes CASSSYPSGGSTDTQYF.

The chain has TRBV28 and TRBJ1-1, with D possibly being TRBD1 (6 bases). Germline CDR1 is MDHEN and CDR2 is SYDVKM. Between the trimmed V and J ends, which lost 6 bases and 4 bases, there was a span of 12 bases. This CDR3 spans 13 amino acids. CDR3 coding DNA: TGTGCCAGCAGGCCGACAGGAGGCACTGAAGCTTTCTTT. This gives the protein CASRPTGGTEAFF.